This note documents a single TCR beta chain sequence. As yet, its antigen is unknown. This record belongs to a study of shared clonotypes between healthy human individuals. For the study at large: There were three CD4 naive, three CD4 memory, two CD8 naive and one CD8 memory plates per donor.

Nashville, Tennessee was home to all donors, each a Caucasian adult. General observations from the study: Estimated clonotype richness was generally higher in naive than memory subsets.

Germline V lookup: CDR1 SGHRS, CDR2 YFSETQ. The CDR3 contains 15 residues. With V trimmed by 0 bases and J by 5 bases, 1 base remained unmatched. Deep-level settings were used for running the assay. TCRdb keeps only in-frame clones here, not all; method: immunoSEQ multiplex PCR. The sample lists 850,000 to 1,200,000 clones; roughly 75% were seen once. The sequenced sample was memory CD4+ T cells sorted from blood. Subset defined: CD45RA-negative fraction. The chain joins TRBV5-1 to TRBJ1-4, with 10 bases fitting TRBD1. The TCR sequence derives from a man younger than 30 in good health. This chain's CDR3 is CASSLGGQGNEKLFF. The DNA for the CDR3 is TGCGCCAGCAGCTTGGGGGGACAGGGGAATGAAAAACTGTTTTTT.